This T cell receptor beta chain stems from a study of T-cell memory formation after mild COVID-19. Across the whole study: TCR clustering was largely donor specific.

MiXCR, run by TCRdb on the 5' RACE reads, gives a single entry per CDR3 protein. The repertoire holds about 450,000 distinct CDR3 sequences, with about 25% as singletons. Study outcomes and limitations: There was a balanced CD4/CD8 profile in clones contracting day 15 to 85, and later expanders leaned CD4+. Pre-infection memory held some responding clones, suggesting pre-existing cross-reactive T cells responded.

In its sample, this clonotype was seen many times. Antigen specificity is unknown. The germline V and J ends were trimmed by 4 bases and 2 bases, with 14 bases remaining between them. The CDR3 runs to 15 residues. CDR1 and CDR2 from the germline V gene are SSHAT and FNYEAQ (reference sequence). Source material: PBMCs or a T cell subset sorted from them (not recorded which). This chain uses TRBV7-7 with TRBJ2-5; a possible D gene is TRBD1 (7 bases). The source is an adult woman who had mild COVID-19 (a few samples of this study predate the infection). Cell type and time point are not known. CDR3 in amino acids: CASSSGRTGQETQYF. The DNA for the CDR3 is TGTGCCAGCAGCTCAGGGAGGACAGGTCAAGAGACCCAGTACTTC.